This TCR beta chain was sequenced during a study of blood T cell repertoires in COVID-19. The wider study: Some COVID-19 samples were acute and others convalescent; all came from the United States, Italy and Spain. Sample material is recorded as cDNA or gDNA derived from T cells, B-cell-depleted T cells, or PBMCs.

As originally analysed: Reference gene primer amplification in the assay estimated nucleated cell counts. Assay used: immunoSEQ multiplex PCR; TCRdb lists only in-frame clones, some missing. The V and J calls and clone size were taken over from that table, and D and trimming were inferred from the DNA. Of approximately 290,000 clones in the sample, 89% were seen once. This CDR3 has 14 residues. With 3 bases removed from V and 5 bases from J, the gap between germline ends came to 14 bases. Germline V gene lookup returns CDR1 MDHEN and CDR2 SYDVKM. This clonotype was sampled from a woman in her fifties or sixties with acute or convalescent COVID-19. Sequencing was done on a sample of peripheral blood. The rearrangement uses TRBV28 and TRBJ2-7, with D tentatively TRBD1 (6 bases). DNA of the CDR3: TGTGCCAGCAGTTTTAGTTTGGGGGCTCACGAGCAGTACTTC. Its translation is CASSFSLGAHEQYF.